This TCR beta chain was observed in a study of regulatory T cells in long-lasting Graves disease. On this clonotype itself: Its antigen is still unknown.

Time point noted: persistent/refractory GD, antithyroid drugs over 5 years with positive TRAb. The TCR library used RNA extracted from PBMCs. The authors drew patients from an endocrinology department in Xi'an, China. J lost 0 bases, V lost 6 bases, and 13 bases had no gene match. The CDR3 spans 19 residues. Germline CDR1 is MDHEN and CDR2 is SYDVKM. Arm-PCR of CDR3 regions and iRepertoire HTBI primers were the basis on which TCR beta libraries were built. TCRdb ran MiXCR on the multiplex PCR reads and lists one entry per CDR3 protein. The sample has approximately 380,000 distinct CDR3 sequences, 20% to 25% seen once. Study-wide points: The TCR repertoire of persistent Graves' patients was less diverse than that of newly diagnosed ones.

The receptor's source is a female donor with Graves disease. Sample: peripheral blood mononuclear cells (PBMCs), taken when the disease was refractory, from a patient treated with antithyroid drugs. The J gene is TRBJ2-6, the V gene TRBV28; 8 bases are shared with TRBD1. DNA for the CDR3: TGTGCCAGCAGCCCGACTCGGACAGGGATCAACTCTGGGGCCAACGTCCTGACTTTC. Translation: CASSPTRTGINSGANVLTF.